Listed below are T cell receptor beta chains from one sample, sequenced in a study of human T cells and chemical hapten exposure. Using its own MiXCR run on the RACE reads, TCRdb lists one record per CDR3 protein. The sample has approximately 370,000 distinct CDR3 sequences, approximately 5.8% seen once. Sequencing used whole blood, obtained in connection with sensitization to the hapten diphenylcyclopropenone (DPC). These receptors all stem from a woman between 18 and 29 years old with alopecia areata. Some clones in this sample may be carry-over from other donors' samples. Both conserved end residues are part of each CDR3. The D gene is left open where the match is weak. Part of the rows lack a size; the others show once, few, many or a class for expanded clones.

clone_size | j_call | d_call | cdr3_length | v_call | cdr3_aa | cdr3_nt
few | TRBJ1-2 | - | 13 | TRBV6-5 | CASWTAVNYGYTF | TGTGCCAGCTGGACAGCGGTCAACTATGGCTACACCTTC
- | TRBJ1-1 | - | 14 | TRBV7-8 | CASSPGDENTEAFF | TGTGCCAGCAGCCCTGGCGATGAAAACACTGAAGCTTTCTTT
- | TRBJ2-7 | TRBD2 | 14 | TRBV20-1 | CSARSSGGSYEQYF | TGCAGTGCTAGATCTAGCGGGGGCTCCTACGAGCAGTACTTC
- | TRBJ2-7 | - | 16 | TRBV12-3/TRBV12-4 | CASSFSPGPSSYEQYF | TGTGCCAGCAGTTTCTCTCCAGGGCCTAGCTCCTACGAGCAGTACTTC
few | TRBJ1-1 | TRBD1 | 14 | TRBV6-4 | CASSGHAGGGEAFF | TGTGCCAGCAGTGGCCACGCAGGGGGCGGGGAAGCTTTCTTT
many | TRBJ1-4 | - | 15 | TRBV20-1 | CSAEVTGATNEKLFF | TGCAGTGCTGAGGTCACGGGCGCAACTAATGAAAAACTGTTTTTT
- | TRBJ2-6 | - | 15 | TRBV6-1 | CASMPSTAGANVLTF | TGTGCCAGCATGCCATCGACTGCTGGGGCCAACGTCCTGACTTTC
many | TRBJ2-7 | - | 13 | TRBV29-1 | CSVEGQSAYEQYF | TGCAGCGTTGAAGGACAGAGCGCCTACGAGCAGTACTTC
many | TRBJ2-7 | TRBD1 | 17 | TRBV7-6 | CASSPRTPRQGFYEQYF | TGTGCCAGCAGCCCCCGTACGCCGCGACAGGGGTTCTACGAGCAGTACTTC
- | TRBJ1-1 | - | 18 | TRBV28 | CASSLLGGLSRMNTEAFF | TGTGCCAGCAGTTTATTGGGGGGCCTTTCCCGAATGAACACTGAAGCTTTCTTT
many | TRBJ1-5 | - | 14 | TRBV6-5 | CASRRGGSNQPQHF | TGTGCCAGCAGGCGGGGAGGGAGCAATCAGCCCCAGCATTTT
few | TRBJ1-6 | - | 12 | TRBV6-1 | CATELYNSPLHF | TGTGCCACCGAGCTGTATAATTCACCCCTCCACTTT
few | TRBJ1-6 | TRBD1 | 12 | TRBV10-3 | CAISPTRGTLHF | TGTGCCATCAGCCCAACCAGGGGGACCCTCCACTTT
few | TRBJ1-1 | TRBD1 | 15 | TRBV18 | CASSPRTGGVTEAFF | TGTGCCAGCTCACCAAGGACAGGGGGCGTCACTGAAGCTTTCTTT
few | TRBJ2-1 | TRBD2 | 16 | TRBV6-4 | CASSDSNGGASNEQFF | TGTGCCAGCAGTGACTCCAACGGGGGGGCTTCCAATGAGCAGTTCTTC
- | TRBJ1-1 | - | 13 | TRBV28 | CASSLLSPPEAFF | TGTGCCAGCAGTTTATTATCCCCCCCTGAAGCTTTCTTT
few | TRBJ2-5 | - | 10 | TRBV6-2/TRBV6-3 | CARSKETQYF | TGTGCCCGATCAAAAGAGACCCAGTACTTC
- | TRBJ1-6 | - | 15 | TRBV10-3 | CAISEIHTGYSPLHF | TGTGCCATCAGTGAGATTCATACAGGCTATTCACCCCTCCACTTT
few | TRBJ2-3 | - | 13 | TRBV5-4 | CASSLDSEDTQYF | TGTGCCAGCAGCTTGGACAGCGAAGATACGCAGTATTTT
many | TRBJ2-7 | - | 12 | TRBV23-1 | CASSQLPREQYF | TGCGCCAGCAGTCAACTTCCGAGGGAGCAGTACTTC